These 28 T cell receptor beta chains were sequenced from one sample in a study of post-analysis software for immune sequencing data. Their antigens are not known. Findings of the study overall: Five TRBV segments were significantly more frequent in patients than in controls. TRBV5-6, TRBV5-1 and TRBV20-1 were among these segments.

Unique molecular identifiers had been added to the TCR beta cDNA libraries. One entry per CDR3 protein results from TCRdb running MiXCR on the PCR reads. The profile shows some 700,000 distinct CDR3 sequences, approximately 60% of them singletons. Material for sequencing was blood. The receptors were sampled from a girl aged 2-10 years with multiple sclerosis.

This clonotype showed up just a few times. The rearrangement links TRBV5-1 to TRBJ2-3; D is uncertain. The germline V and J ends were trimmed by 0 bases and 2 bases, with 7 bases remaining between them. This CDR3 has 14 residues. Germline V gene data show CDR1 as SGHRS and CDR2 as YFSETQ. Here the CDR3 DNA reads TGCGCCAGCAGCTTGGACTTTGCCACAGATACGCAGTATTTT. Translation gives CASSLDFATDTQYF.

This clonotype came up once. This chain joins TRBV4-1 and TRBJ2-7, with 13 bases lining up with TRBD2. This CDR3 contains 19 residues. The V gene's germline CDR1 is MGHRA and CDR2 YSYEKL. The J segment lost 4 bases and the V segment lost 1 base, leaving 13 bases of the junction unmatched. This CDR3 is CASSQGTSGGLDPIYEQYF. The CDR3 nucleotides read TGCGCCAGCAGCCAAGGGACTAGCGGGGGCCTAGATCCCATTTACGAGCAGTACTTC.

The gene calls are TRBV11-2 and TRBJ1-1; 10 positions agree with TRBD1. The CDR3 is 17 amino acids. Germline V gene sequence: CDR1 SGHAT, CDR2 FQNNGV. The ends lost 5 bases at V and 4 bases at J; junction bases unmatched: 13. As DNA, the CDR3 is TGTGCCAGCAGCCCCACCGGGACAGGGGTAAAGGGCACTGAAGCTTTCTTT. It specifies CASSPTGTGVKGTEAFF. The entire variable domain, with the rest obtained from reference TRBV11-2 and TRBJ1-1, is as follows: EAGVAQSPRYKIIEKRQSVAFWCNPISGHATLYWYQQILGQGPKLLIQFQNNGVVDDSQLPKDRFSAERLKGVDSTLKIQPAKLEDSAVYLCASSPTGTGVKGTEAFFGQGTRLTVV.

This sequence joins TRBV24-1 and TRBJ2-2; 7 bases fit TRBD1. The germline CDR1 and CDR2 sequences are KGHDR and SFDVKD. The J segment lost 1 base and the V segment lost 9 bases, leaving 7 bases of the junction unmatched. The CDR3 totals 15 residues. The CDR3 loop is CATGETGRNTGELFF. The CDR3 DNA sequence: TGTGCCACCGGAGAGACAGGGCGGAACACCGGGGAGCTGTTTTTT.

CDR3 region: CSVNDSGYEQYF. In DNA form, the CDR3 reads TGCAGCGTGAATGATAGCGGTTACGAGCAGTACTTC. The J gene is TRBJ2-7, the V gene TRBV29-1; D might be TRBD2 (6 bases). V was trimmed by 6 bases and J by 4 bases, leaving 13 bases between them. The CDR3 loop spans 12 amino acids. CDR1 is SQVTM and CDR2 is ANQGSEA in the germline V gene.

The gene calls are TRBV7-2 and TRBJ2-7; D perhaps matches TRBD2 (6 bases). Trimming stripped 5 bases from V and 0 bases from J, with 17 bases between. Germline lookup yields CDR1 SGHTA and CDR2 FQGNSA. The CDR3 is made up of 16 amino acids. The CDR3, as DNA: TGTGCCAGCAGCCTCATCCGGGACTTGTTCTCCTACGAGCAGTACTTC. Protein product: CASSLIRDLFSYEQYF.

Only a few counts were recorded for this clonotype. The gene calls are TRBV20-1 and TRBJ2-3, with TRBD2 identical over 13 bases. This CDR3 comprises 18 residues. Germline lookup yields CDR1 DFQATT and CDR2 SNEGSKA (reference sequence). The trim removed 3 bases at V and 1 base at J, leaving 10 bases unmatched. DNA for the CDR3: TGCAGTGCTAGTAGTACTAGCGGGGGGGTTCTGGGCACAGATACGCAGTATTTT. This sequence encodes CSASSTSGGVLGTDTQYF.

This chain joins TRBV20-1 and TRBJ2-3; TRBD2 aligns across 9 bases. Germline CDR1 DFQATT, CDR2 SNEGSKA (reference sequence). This CDR3 spans 17 amino acids. The V and J ends lost 3 bases and 2 bases, in that order; junction bases with no gene match: 12. CDR3 sequence: CSARVSGRLGPTDTQYF. The CDR3 coding sequence is TGCAGTGCTAGGGTTAGCGGGAGACTCGGTCCCACAGATACGCAGTATTTT.

CDR3 in DNA: TGCGCCAGCAGGGCCCCCAGCGGCAACGAGCAGTACTTC. It is translated as CASRAPSGNEQYF. V is TRBV5-1 and J is TRBJ2-4; tentative D call: TRBD2 (5 bases). Gene TRBJ2-7 matches the end of the DNA better, so the J call may be wrong. Per the germline V gene, CDR1 is SGHRS and CDR2 is YFSETQ. This CDR3 region has 13 residues.

This clonotype was found a few times. The chain has TRBV6-5 and TRBJ2-3, with a possible D match to TRBD1 (6 bases). Germline lookup yields CDR1 MNHEY and CDR2 SVGAGI. V lost 0 bases and J lost 4, with 11 bases in between. CDR3 length: 15 amino acids. The CDR3: CASSYSGTLADTQYF. Written as DNA, the CDR3 is TGTGCCAGCAGTTACTCGGGGACATTAGCAGATACGCAGTATTTT.

The rearrangement uses TRBV6-5 and TRBJ2-7, with a tentative D call TRBD2 (5 bases). There are 15 residues in the CDR3. CDR1 and CDR2 (germline): MNHEY, SVGAGI. V dropped 4 bases and J dropped 2 bases, with 15 bases sitting between them. CDR3 DNA sequence: TGTGCCAGCAGTTCCTATAGGACGGGGACCTACGAGCAGTACTTC. Translation: CASSSYRTGTYEQYF.

The chain has TRBV5-6 and TRBJ1-1; unclear D gene. Trimming shortened V by 7 bases and J by 1 base, and 14 bases separated the two germline ends. CDR1 and CDR2 from the germline V gene are SGHDT and YYEEEE. This CDR3 has 14 amino acids. CDR3 sequence reads: CASGPSRRNTEAFF. The CDR3 region has the DNA TGTGCCAGCGGCCCTAGCCGGAGGAACACTGAAGCTTTCTTT.

The chain has TRBV30 and TRBJ2-6, with a weak D call TRBD2 (6 bases). CDR3 length equals 16 residues. Germline V lookup: CDR1 GTSNPN, CDR2 SVGIG (reference sequence). V lost 0 bases, J lost 0 bases, and 9 bases lay in between. CDR3 protein: CAWSVGLSSGANVLTF. CDR3 sequence (DNA): TGTGCCTGGAGTGTGGGACTGAGCTCTGGGGCCAACGTCCTGACTTTC.

This sequence joins TRBV21-1 and TRBJ2-7; TRBD1 is taken as the D call from the table, unchecked against the DNA. TRBV21-1 is designated a pseudogene. The CDR3 length is 19 residues. The CDR3 protein is CASSSSGTGGARRSYEQYF. DNA of the CDR3: TGTGCCAGCAGCTCATCCGGGACAGGGGGCGCCAGGCGCTCCTACGAGCAGTACTTC.

The gene calls are TRBV7-2 and TRBJ1-6, with D perhaps matching TRBD1 (5 bases). Trimming took 3 bases from V and 0 from J, leaving 12 bases between them. CDR1 and CDR2 from the germline V gene are SGHTA and FQGNSA. The CDR3 contains 17 residues. CDR3 in DNA: TGTGCCAGCAGCTTCAGTCGTGGGGGCTCCTATAATTCACCCCTCCACTTT. Protein product: CASSFSRGGSYNSPLHF.

This clonotype was seen a handful of times. The chain employs TRBV6-2 or TRBV6-3 and TRBJ2-2; D is unclear. CDR3 size: 16 residues. CDR1 is MNHEY and CDR2 is SVGEGT in the germline V gene. V was cut by 5 bases and J by 0 bases, with 13 bases left in between. The CDR3 DNA reads TGTGCCAGCAGTCCCCCGCCCGGTTCGAACACCGGGGAGCTGTTTTTT. As protein: CASSPPPGSNTGELFF.

The chain is built from TRBV14 and TRBJ2-1; D not resolved. Germline values: CDR1 SGHDN, CDR2 FVKESK. CDR3 length: 13 residues. V lost 4 bases to trimming and J lost 7 bases, with 11 bases between them. In nucleotides, the CDR3 is TGTGCCAGCAGCCCACGTGGCCCAAATGAGCAGTTCTTC. This codes for CASSPRGPNEQFF.

This clonotype was seen a handful of times. As DNA, the CDR3 is TGTGCCACCTCGGATCTGGTAGATACGCAGTATTTT. Its translation is CATSDLVDTQYF. The chain links TRBV24-1 to TRBJ2-3; D unclear. The CDR3 runs 12 residues. V lost 9 bases to trimming and J lost 5 bases, with 11 bases between them. Germline-derived CDR1 and CDR2 are KGHDR and SFDVKD.

The V and J genes are TRBV24-1 and TRBJ2-1, with D tentatively TRBD2 (5 bases). Germline V CDR1 and CDR2: KGHDR, SFDVKD. Trimming cost V 3 bases and J 0 bases, with 11 bases left between them. This CDR3 region has 16 residues. CDR3 bases: TGTGCCACCAGTGATACGGGGTCAGACTCCTACAATGAGCAGTTCTTC. It translates to CATSDTGSDSYNEQFF.

The J gene is TRBJ1-2, the V gene TRBV12-3 or TRBV12-4; D not certain. This CDR3 comprises 13 residues. V was trimmed by 7 bases and J by 6 bases, leaving 15 bases between them. As DNA, the CDR3 is TGTGCCAGCACCTCATTGGCATGGGATGGCTACACCTTC. Encoded protein: CASTSLAWDGYTF.

The table lists this clonotype with a few counts. CDR3 nucleotide sequence: TGCGCCAGCAGCGAGGTTGACAGCTTCAATGAAAAACTGTTTTTT. Residues: CASSEVDSFNEKLFF. This chain links TRBV5-1 with TRBJ1-4; possible D gene TRBD1, 5 bases. The germline V gene has CDR1 SGHRS and CDR2 YFSETQ. V gave up 4 bases and J gave up 5 bases, with 15 bases separating them. This CDR3 comprises 15 residues.

There are a few counts of this clonotype. V usage is TRBV12-3 or TRBV12-4 and J usage is TRBJ1-2; the match to TRBD1 covers 9 bases. The ends lost 6 bases at V and 2 bases at J; junction bases unmatched: 16. The CDR3 has 18 amino acids. The CDR3 sequence: CASSSSSRSGQGNYGYTF. The CDR3 nucleotides read TGTGCCAGCAGCTCCAGTTCGCGCTCGGGACAGGGAAACTATGGCTACACCTTC.

The chain is built from TRBV5-1 and TRBJ2-5; the D gene is possibly TRBD1 (5 bases). Judging by the DNA end, TRBJ2-7 fits better; the J call may be wrong. Germline V CDR1 and CDR2: SGHRS, YFSETQ. The CDR3 runs 13 residues. The CDR3 is CASGSKGEDEQYF. CDR3 DNA sequence: TGCGCCAGCGGCTCCAAAGGGGAAGACGAGCAGTACTTC.

CDR3 nucleotides: TGTGCCAGCAGCCCCCAAGCAGGGGCGGAGGGCTACACCTTC. Amino acids: CASSPQAGAEGYTF. This chain joins TRBV7-9 and TRBJ1-2, with D possibly TRBD1 on 6 matching bases. The V gene lost 5 bases and the J gene lost 8 bases, with 18 bases spanning the gap. The CDR3 extends over 14 amino acids. Per the germline V gene, CDR1 is SEHNR and CDR2 is FQNEAQ (reference sequence). Using reference TRBV7-9 and TRBJ1-2 for the parts outside the CDR3, the full variable domain is DTGVSQNPRHKITKRGQNVTFRCDPISEHNRLYWYRQTLGQGPEFLTYFQNEAQLEKSRLLSDRFSAERPKGSFSTLEIQRTEQGDSAMYLCASSPQAGAEGYTFGSGTRLTVV.

The V call is TRBV20-1, the J call TRBJ1-1; D uncertain. The CDR3 totals 13 residues. V lost 4 bases and J lost 1, with 10 bases in between. Germline CDR1 DFQATT, CDR2 SNEGSKA (reference sequence). CDR3 bases: TGCAGTGCTATAGTAACGGAGAACACTGAAGCTTTCTTT. Translation: CSAIVTENTEAFF.

The chain links TRBV20-1 to TRBJ2-7; the D is unclear. CDR3 length equals 12 residues. Germline V gene sequence: CDR1 DFQATT, CDR2 SNEGSKA (reference sequence). V dropped 6 bases and J dropped 6 bases, with 15 bases sitting between them. The DNA of the CDR3 is TGCAGTGCCCAACACGGGTCCCGCGAGCAGTACTTC. It is translated as CSAQHGSREQYF.

In regard to this clonotype: The junction and the germline gene differ at one end; a read error may be behind it. J is TRBJ2-5 and V is TRBV3-1, with D uncertain. Germline V CDR1 and CDR2: LGHDT, YNNKEL (reference sequence). The CDR3 has 15 residues. CDR3 bases: TGTGCCCGCAGCCAATTGACGAGTACACAAGAGACCCAGTACTTC. Protein sequence: CARSQLTSTQETQYF.

Here the CDR3 reads CASSGPGQALGNEQFF. DNA for the CDR3: TGTGCCAGCAGCGGCCCGGGACAGGCCCTGGGGAATGAGCAGTTCTTC. This chain connects TRBV9 to TRBJ2-1; TRBD1 matches 8 bases. CDR1 and CDR2 from the germline V gene are SGDLS and YYNGEE. This CDR3 region has 16 residues. The V segment lost 3 bases and the J segment 7 bases; nucleotides outside the gene matches: 12.